Listed below are T cell receptor beta chains from one sample, sequenced in a study of T cells after yellow fever vaccination. TCRdb re-called the 5' RACE reads with MiXCR, one entry per CDR3 protein. The sample has about 340,000 distinct CDR3 sequences; about an eighth are singletons. The sample consisted of CD4+ T cells sorted from PBMCs, taken 15 days after the yellow fever booster vaccination. The receptor set was obtained from a man aged 18 to 30 who received the YFV17D yellow fever vaccine. Both conserved end residues are part of each CDR3. A D gene is named only where the DNA matches it firmly. Where a row states a size, it is once, few, many or the class of an expanded clone; other rows omit it.

d_call	cdr3_length	v_call	clone_size	j_call	cdr3_nt	cdr3_aa
TRBD1	15	TRBV6-5	few	TRBJ1-2	TGTGCCAGCAGCAAGGACAGGGGGCGCGGGTATGGCTACACCTTC	CASSKDRGRGYGYTF
TRBD1	19	TRBV7-9	few	TRBJ1-5	TGTGCCAGCAGCGGGACAGGGGGCGCGGCCCTCCATAGCAATCAGCCCCAGCATTTT	CASSGTGGAALHSNQPQHF
TRBD1	14	TRBV7-2	few	TRBJ1-5	TGTGCCAGCAGCTTAGATAGCAGGGGGCAGCCCCAGCATTTT	CASSLDSRGQPQHF
-	14	TRBV5-1	-	TRBJ1-2	TGCGCCAGCAGCCTACAATCTTCCAACTATGGCTACACCTTC	CASSLQSSNYGYTF
TRBD1	14	TRBV18	-	TRBJ2-7	TGTGCCAGCTCACCACCCGGGACAGGGGGGGAGCAGTACTTC	CASSPPGTGGEQYF
-	14	TRBV12-3/TRBV12-4	-	TRBJ2-3	TGTGCCAGCAGAGCCGGCGGGGGCGGGGATACGCAGTATTTT	CASRAGGGGDTQYF
TRBD1	15	TRBV6-5	few	TRBJ1-3	TGTGCCAGCAGTTACACAGGGGGCTATGGTTACACCATATATTTT	CASSYTGGYGYTIYF
-	13	TRBV7-9	-	TRBJ2-3	TGTGCCAGCAGCCCTTCAGGCCCAGATACGCAGTATTTT	CASSPSGPDTQYF
-	12	TRBV10-2	-	TRBJ1-1	TGCGCCAGCAGTGAGTCAGGGATAGAAGCTTTCTTT	CASSESGIEAFF
-	14	TRBV27	few	TRBJ2-1	TGTGCCAGCAGTCCCGACTGGACAGACAATGAGCAGTTCTTC	CASSPDWTDNEQFF
TRBD1	17	TRBV7-2	-	TRBJ1-4	TGTGCCAGCAGCTTAGGGCAGGGGGGTGCAACTAATGAAAAACTGTTTTTT	CASSLGQGGATNEKLFF
-	14	TRBV7-9	few	TRBJ1-2	TGTGCCAGCAGCTTCGCAGGGACCAACTATGGCTACACCTTC	CASSFAGTNYGYTF
-	15	TRBV15	-	TRBJ1-1	TGTGCCACCAGCAGAGATCTTGGGGTTATCACTGAAGCTTTCTTT	CATSRDLGVITEAFF
-	14	TRBV20-1	few	TRBJ1-1	TGCAGTGCTAGCGGGGAGAAGGTGAACACTGAAGCTTTCTTT	CSASGEKVNTEAFF
-	17	TRBV7-2	-	TRBJ1-2	TGTGCCAGCAGCCTCCAGGGCCCGGGAACGTCCCTTTATGGCTACACCTTC	CASSLQGPGTSLYGYTF
TRBD1	16	TRBV12-3/TRBV12-4	-	TRBJ2-2	TGTGCCAGCAGTCCCGTAGACAGGGATTTCAGCGGGGAGCTGTTTTTT	CASSPVDRDFSGELFF
-	13	TRBV6-6	-	TRBJ1-1	TGTGCCAGCAGTTCCGATACACTTTTTGGCGCTTTCTTT	CASSSDTLFGAFF
TRBD1	14	TRBV30	few	TRBJ2-3	TGTGCCTGGAGGCGAACGGACAGGTTGGATACGCAGTATTTT	CAWRRTDRLDTQYF
-	13	TRBV15	-	TRBJ2-5	TGTGCCACCAGCAGGGATCCACGGGAGACCCAGTACTTC	CATSRDPRETQYF
-	15	TRBV25-1	few	TRBJ1-3	TGTGCCAGCAGTGAGGGGCAGGGGCCTGGAAACACCATATATTTT	CASSEGQGPGNTIYF
TRBD1	15	TRBV18	-	TRBJ1-5	TGTGCCAGCTCACTGGGGACAGGGAATAATCAGCCCCAGCATTTT	CASSLGTGNNQPQHF
-	14	TRBV7-8	few	TRBJ2-6	TGTGCCAGCAACCCGACCTCTGGGGCCAACGTCCTGACTTTC	CASNPTSGANVLTF
-	13	TRBV5-6	few	TRBJ1-5	TGTGCCAGCAGCGACGAGCCCGGACAGCCCCAGCATTTT	CASSDEPGQPQHF
-	12	TRBV3-1	few	TRBJ1-5	TGTGCCAGCAGCCACGGTAATCAGCCCCAGCATTTT	CASSHGNQPQHF
-	13	TRBV20-1	-	TRBJ1-4	TGCAGAGGCCATCAGGCAACTAATGAAAAACTGTTTTTT	CRGHQATNEKLFF
-	13	TRBV5-1	-	TRBJ1-4	TGCGCCAGCGCCTCGGCCTCTAATGAAAAACTGTTTTTT	CASASASNEKLFF
TRBD2	15	TRBV3-1	few	TRBJ2-1	TGTGCCAGCAGTACTAGCGGGGGCCCCGGAGGTGAGCAGTTCTTC	CASSTSGGPGGEQFF
TRBD2	17	TRBV20-1	few	TRBJ2-1	TGCAGTGCCCGCAGGACTAGCGGTATGAGCTCCTACAATGAGCAGTTCTTC	CSARRTSGMSSYNEQFF
-	15	TRBV5-5	-	TRBJ2-1	TGTGCCAGCAGCTTAATGGGGGCCTCGGTCAATGAGCAGTTCTTC	CASSLMGASVNEQFF
-	12	TRBV5-1	many	TRBJ2-1	TGCGCCAGCAGGGAGGACAGTCCCGTCAAGTTCTTC	CASREDSPVKFF
-	11	TRBV6-2/TRBV6-3	few	TRBJ2-1	TGTGCCAGCCTTCGATACAATGAGCAGTTCTTC	CASLRYNEQFF
TRBD1	16	TRBV7-8	-	TRBJ2-1	TGTGCCAGCAGACATAGACAGGGGATGGCCTACAATGAGCAGTTCTTC	CASRHRQGMAYNEQFF
TRBD2	14	TRBV7-2	-	TRBJ2-1	TGTGCCAGCAGCTCTACAAGCGGGGGGGTTGAGCAGTTCTTC	CASSSTSGGVEQFF
-	13	TRBV7-2	few	TRBJ1-3	TGTGCCAGCAGCTCTTACTCTGGAAACACCATATATTTT	CASSSYSGNTIYF
TRBD1	15	TRBV5-1	-	TRBJ2-5	TGCGCCAGCAGCCAGGACAGGGGAAAACAAGAGACCCAGTACTTC	CASSQDRGKQETQYF
-	13	TRBV29-1	-	TRBJ2-3	TGCAGCGTTGAGAGGCAGGGCACAGATACGCAGTATTTT	CSVERQGTDTQYF
-	12	TRBV21-1	-	TRBJ1-1	TGTGCCAGCAGCTCCCGGGACAATGAAGCTTTCTTT	CASSSRDNEAFF
-	12	TRBV6-2/TRBV6-3	few	TRBJ1-2	TGTGCCAGCAGTCGGGACGGGAATGGCTACACCTTC	CASSRDGNGYTF
-	13	TRBV12-3/TRBV12-4	few	TRBJ1-1	TGTGCCAGCAGTTTCGACCCGGGGACTGAAGCTTTCTTT	CASSFDPGTEAFF
TRBD1	16	TRBV7-2	-	TRBJ1-2	TGTGCCAGCAGGAACCCGGGGGACAGGGGGCAAGGAGGCTACACCTTC	CASRNPGDRGQGGYTF
-	14	TRBV5-1	few	TRBJ1-5	TGCGCCAGCAGCCCGCCGGCAATTTGCCAGCCCCAGCATTTT	CASSPPAICQPQHF
-	15	TRBV5-1	few	TRBJ2-5	TGCGCCAGCAGCCTGGGACGAGGGACGCAAGAGACCCAGTACTTC	CASSLGRGTQETQYF
-	16	TRBV10-3	few	TRBJ1-5	TGTGCCATCAGTGAAGTTCGGGGGGGTCCCAATCAGCCCCAGCATTTT	CAISEVRGGPNQPQHF
-	12	TRBV2	-	TRBJ2-3	TGTGCCAGCAGTACTGAAGGAAGTACGCAGTATTTT	CASSTEGSTQYF
-	12	TRBV29-1	many	TRBJ2-1	TGCAGCGTTCGCGGGACATACAATGAGCAGTTCTTC	CSVRGTYNEQFF
TRBD2	18	TRBV12-3/TRBV12-4	-	TRBJ2-3	TGTGCCAGCAGTTTTTGGCTAGCGGGGGGGAAAAGCACAGATACGCAGTATTTT	CASSFWLAGGKSTDTQYF
-	18	TRBV11-3	-	TRBJ2-2	TGTGCCAGCAGCCTAAATTACTACCCTGGACAGAACACCGGGGAGCTGTTTTTT	CASSLNYYPGQNTGELFF
-	14	TRBV6-2/TRBV6-3	-	TRBJ1-1	TGTGCCAGCAGTTACGGCGGTTCGAGGACTGAAGCTTTCTTT	CASSYGGSRTEAFF
-	15	TRBV7-2	-	TRBJ2-1	TGTGCCAGCAGCCCCCCCGGGACGCTCTACTATGAGCAGTTCTTC	CASSPPGTLYYEQFF
-	12	TRBV11-1	few	TRBJ1-1	TGTGCCAGCAGCTTGGGTGTCCGGACCCCTTTCTTT	CASSLGVRTPFF
-	11	TRBV6-6	few	TRBJ1-1	TGTGCCAGCACCCGCTACACTGAAGCTTTCTTT	CASTRYTEAFF
TRBD1	16	TRBV5-6	few	TRBJ1-1	TGTGCCAGCAGCTTATACAGCGGGACAGGGGGCATGTATGCTTTCTTT	CASSLYSGTGGMYAFF
-	15	TRBV30	-	TRBJ1-4	TGTGCCTGGAGTGTAACGGATCCCAAGAATGAAAAACTGTTTTTT	CAWSVTDPKNEKLFF
TRBD1	16	TRBV7-2	few	TRBJ1-3	TGTGCCAGCAGCTTATTGAGGGGGCCTGGAGGAAACACCATATATTTT	CASSLLRGPGGNTIYF
-	14	TRBV28	few	TRBJ1-5	TGTGCCAGCAGTTCCAGGGGCGCCAATCAGCCCCAGCATTTT	CASSSRGANQPQHF
-	15	TRBV10-3	-	TRBJ2-3	TGTGCCACCTCCCGGGCGGGGGCGGGTGGAGATACGCAGTATTTT	CATSRAGAGGDTQYF
-	13	TRBV30	-	TRBJ1-5	TGTGCCTGGAGTCGGGCAGGGAATCAGCCCCAGCATTTT	CAWSRAGNQPQHF